The clone carrying this T cell receptor (beta chain) was counted ten times or more. V was clipped by 4 bases and J by 2 bases, with 9 bases between them. The CDR3 length is 13 residues. Germline V gene lookup returns CDR1 MNHEY and CDR2 SVGAGI. TCRdb fed the RT-PCR reads into MiXCR, producing one record per CDR3 protein. The sample shows approximately 720,000 distinct CDR3 sequences, 14% of them seen only once. The clonotype comes from a female donor in good health, serving as a healthy control. Sequences were obtained from memory CD4+ T cells from blood. This chain links TRBV6-5 with TRBJ2-7, with D unclear. The CDR3 loop reads CASSSPPPYEQYF. CDR3 coding DNA: TGTGCCAGCAGTTCCCCACCCCCCTACGAGCAGTACTTC.